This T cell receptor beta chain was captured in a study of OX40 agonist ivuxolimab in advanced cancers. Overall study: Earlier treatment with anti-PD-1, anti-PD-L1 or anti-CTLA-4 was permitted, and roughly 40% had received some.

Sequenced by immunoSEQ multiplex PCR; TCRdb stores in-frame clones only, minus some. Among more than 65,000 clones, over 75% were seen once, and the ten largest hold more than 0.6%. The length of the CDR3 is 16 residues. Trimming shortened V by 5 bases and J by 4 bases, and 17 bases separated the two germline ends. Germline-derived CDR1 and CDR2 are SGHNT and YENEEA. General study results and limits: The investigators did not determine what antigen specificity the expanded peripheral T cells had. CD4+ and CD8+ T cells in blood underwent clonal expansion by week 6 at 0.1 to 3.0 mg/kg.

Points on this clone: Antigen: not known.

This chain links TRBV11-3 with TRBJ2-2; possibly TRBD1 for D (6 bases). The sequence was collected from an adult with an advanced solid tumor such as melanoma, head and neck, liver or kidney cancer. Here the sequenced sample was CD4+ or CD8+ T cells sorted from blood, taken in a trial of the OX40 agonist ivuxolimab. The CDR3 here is CASSPSTGSTTGELFF. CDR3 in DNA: TGTGCCAGCAGCCCGTCGACAGGATCGACCACCGGGGAGCTGTTTTTT.